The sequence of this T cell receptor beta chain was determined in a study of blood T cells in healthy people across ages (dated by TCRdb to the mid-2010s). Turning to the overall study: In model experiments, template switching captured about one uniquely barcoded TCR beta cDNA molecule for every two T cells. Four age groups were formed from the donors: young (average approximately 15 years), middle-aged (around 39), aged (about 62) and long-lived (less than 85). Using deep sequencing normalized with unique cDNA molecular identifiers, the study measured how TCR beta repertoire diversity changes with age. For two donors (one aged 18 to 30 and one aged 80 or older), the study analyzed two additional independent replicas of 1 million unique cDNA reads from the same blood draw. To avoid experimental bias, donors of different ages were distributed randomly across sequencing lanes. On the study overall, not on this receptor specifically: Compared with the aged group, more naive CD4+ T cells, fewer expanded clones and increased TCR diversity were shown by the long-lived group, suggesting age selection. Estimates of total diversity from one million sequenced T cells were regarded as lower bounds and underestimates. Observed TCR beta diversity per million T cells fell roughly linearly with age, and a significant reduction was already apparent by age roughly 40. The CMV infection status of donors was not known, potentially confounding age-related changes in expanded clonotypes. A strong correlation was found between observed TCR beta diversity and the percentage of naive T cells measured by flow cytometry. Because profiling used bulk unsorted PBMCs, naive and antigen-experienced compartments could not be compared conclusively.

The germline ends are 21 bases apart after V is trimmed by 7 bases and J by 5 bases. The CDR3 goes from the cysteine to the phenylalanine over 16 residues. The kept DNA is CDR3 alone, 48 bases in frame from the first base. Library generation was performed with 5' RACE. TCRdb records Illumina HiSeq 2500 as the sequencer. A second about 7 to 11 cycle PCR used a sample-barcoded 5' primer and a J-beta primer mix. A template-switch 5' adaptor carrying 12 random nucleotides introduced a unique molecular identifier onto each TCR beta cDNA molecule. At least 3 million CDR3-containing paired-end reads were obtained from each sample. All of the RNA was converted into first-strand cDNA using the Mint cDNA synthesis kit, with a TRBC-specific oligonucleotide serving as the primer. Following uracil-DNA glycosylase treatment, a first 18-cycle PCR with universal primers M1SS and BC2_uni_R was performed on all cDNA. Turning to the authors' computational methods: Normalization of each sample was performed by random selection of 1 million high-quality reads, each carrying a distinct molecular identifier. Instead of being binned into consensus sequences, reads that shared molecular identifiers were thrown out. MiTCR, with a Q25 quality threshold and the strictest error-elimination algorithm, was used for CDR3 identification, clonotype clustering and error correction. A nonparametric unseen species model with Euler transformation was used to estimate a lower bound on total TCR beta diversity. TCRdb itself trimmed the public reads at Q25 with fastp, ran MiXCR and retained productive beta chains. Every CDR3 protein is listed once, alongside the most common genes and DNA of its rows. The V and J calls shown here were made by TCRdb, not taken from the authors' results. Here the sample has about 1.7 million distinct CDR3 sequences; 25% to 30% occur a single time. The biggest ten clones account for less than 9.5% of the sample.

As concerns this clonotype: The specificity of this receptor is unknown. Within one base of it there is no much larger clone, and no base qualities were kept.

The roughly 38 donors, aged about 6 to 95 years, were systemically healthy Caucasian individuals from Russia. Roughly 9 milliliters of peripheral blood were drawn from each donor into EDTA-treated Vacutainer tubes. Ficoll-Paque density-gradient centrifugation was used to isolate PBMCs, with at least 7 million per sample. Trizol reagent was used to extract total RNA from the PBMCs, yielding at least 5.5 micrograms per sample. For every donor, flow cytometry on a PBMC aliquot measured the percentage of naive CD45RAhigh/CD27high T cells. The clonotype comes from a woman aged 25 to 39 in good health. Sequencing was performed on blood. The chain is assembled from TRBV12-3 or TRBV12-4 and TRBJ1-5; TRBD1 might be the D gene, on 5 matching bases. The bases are TGTGCCAGCACTTACGAAGGACGGGGGTTCGATCAGCCCCAGCATTTT. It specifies CASTYEGRGFDQPQHF.